Shown below are 27 T cell receptor beta chains from a single sample sequenced in a study of T cell responses to AZD1222 COVID-19 vaccine. Here immunoSEQ multiplex PCR was the method, and the copy in TCRdb shows in-frame clones only, minus some. The data contain approximately 110,000 clones, roughly nine tenths of them seen just once; the ten biggest clones take up 35% to 45%. Specimen: peripheral blood, collected 28 days after the second AZD1222 dose. These receptors originate from an adult who received the AZD1222 COVID-19 vaccine.

The V gene is TRBV9, the J gene TRBJ2-5; D is unresolved. The CDR3 runs 14 residues. V shed 4 bases and J shed 1 base, with 11 bases lying between them. Germline V CDR1 and CDR2: SGDLS, YYNGEE. As DNA, the CDR3 is TGTGCCAGCAGCTCCACCCTCACCCAAGAGACCCAGTACTTC. Protein product: CASSSTLTQETQYF.

The chain carries TRBV15 and TRBJ2-7; 7 nucleotides agree with TRBD1. Germline lookup yields CDR1 LNHNV and CDR2 YYDKDF (reference sequence). With 1 base clipped from V and 1 base from J, the junction kept 4 bases outside the gene matches. CDR3 length: 15 residues. DNA for the CDR3: TGTGCCACCAGCAGAGTAACGACAGGGTCCTACGAGCAGTACTTC. It codes for CATSRVTTGSYEQYF.

The rearrangement joins TRBV18 to TRBJ2-3; unclear D gene. With 5 bases removed from V and 4 bases from J, the gap between germline ends came to 16 bases. The length of the CDR3 is 15 residues. Germline V CDR1 and CDR2: KGHSH, LQKENI. The CDR3 loop is CASSKVAMTPDTQYF. Here the CDR3 DNA reads TGTGCCAGCTCAAAAGTCGCCATGACCCCAGATACGCAGTATTTT.

J is TRBJ1-4 and V is TRBV9; TRBD1 might be the D (6 bases). CDR1 and CDR2 (germline): SGDLS, YYNGEE. The CDR3 spans 19 residues. V lost 0 bases and J 4 bases, leaving 22 bases between the germline ends. The CDR3 reads CASSVAPSSGASSNEKLFF. The CDR3 region has the DNA TGTGCCAGCAGCGTAGCTCCGTCCTCAGGGGCCTCAAGTAATGAAAAACTGTTTTTT. Complete variable domain (other parts from reference TRBV9 and TRBJ1-4): DSGVTQTPKHLITATGQRVTLRCSPRSGDLSVYWYQQSLDQGLQFLIQYYNGEERAKGNILERFSAQQFPDLHSELNLSSLELGDSALYFCASSVAPSSGASSNEKLFFGSGTQLSVL.

The chain recombines TRBV7-2 with TRBJ2-1; 9 bases match TRBD1. The CDR3 totals 15 residues. The V gene's germline CDR1 is SGHTA and CDR2 FQGNSA. With 2 bases clipped from V and 13 bases from J, the junction kept 12 bases outside the gene matches. The CDR3 region has the DNA TGTGCCAGCAGCTTAACCGCATCCATGGGACAGGGACAGTTCTTC. It translates to CASSLTASMGQGQFF.

This sequence joins TRBV6-5 and TRBJ2-1; D tentatively reads TRBD1 or TRBD2 (7 bases each). From germline, CDR1 is MNHEY and CDR2 SVGAGI. V gave up 6 bases and J gave up 4 bases, with 16 bases separating them. The CDR3 consists of 15 residues. CDR3 DNA sequence: TGTGCCAGCAGCCTGACAGGGAGGGCTTACAATGAGCAGTTCTTC. It codes for CASSLTGRAYNEQFF.

The chain links TRBV6-7 to TRBJ2-7, with D tentatively TRBD2 (6 bases). TRBV6-7 has ORF status, its function being uncertain. This CDR3 has 14 amino acids. The V gene lost 2 bases and the J gene lost 4 bases, with 12 bases spanning the gap. The CDR3: CASSYVGREYEQYF. The DNA for the CDR3 is TGTGCCAGCAGTTACGTTGGACGGGAGTACGAGCAGTACTTC.

The chain combines TRBV2 with TRBJ2-2; 13 bases line up with TRBD2. This CDR3 contains 16 residues. The germline CDR1 and CDR2 sequences are SNHLY and FYNNEI. J was trimmed by 5 bases and V by 6 bases; bases with no gene match: 6. The CDR3, as DNA: TGTGCCAGCAGGGGTCCGGGACTAGCGGGAACCGGGGAGCTGTTTTTT. This codes for CASRGPGLAGTGELFF.

This clone was seen once. The chain uses TRBV19 and TRBJ1-1, with D maybe TRBD1 (5 bases). Germline loops: CDR1 LNHDA, CDR2 SQIVND (reference sequence). The CDR3 runs 14 residues. V was cut by 3 bases and J by 5 bases, with 13 bases left in between. The DNA for the CDR3 is TGTGCCAGTAGTATGAATTGGGACGGAACTGAAGCTTTCTTT. This translates into CASSMNWDGTEAFF.

The V call is TRBV3-1 (or the pseudogene TRBV3-2), the J call TRBJ2-3; D perhaps matches TRBD2 (5 bases). The germline CDR1 and CDR2 sequences are LGHDT and YNNKEL (reference sequence). The CDR3 consists of 16 residues. V lost 4 bases and J 10 bases, leaving 24 bases between the germline ends. CDR3 region: CASSLVTTNLPFPQYF. As DNA, the CDR3 is TGTGCCAGCAGCCTTGTTACGACTAACCTGCCTTTTCCGCAGTATTTT.

The chain couples TRBV28 to TRBJ1-2, with D perhaps matching TRBD1 (5 bases). Germline CDR1 and CDR2: MDHEN and SYDVKM. There are 14 residues in the CDR3. V was trimmed by 5 bases and J by 8 bases, leaving 18 bases between them. CDR3 loop: CASSPQVGGHGYTF. Written as DNA, the CDR3 is TGTGCCAGCAGTCCCCAAGTCGGGGGTCACGGCTACACCTTC.

The J gene is TRBJ2-5, the V gene TRBV18, with 7 bases identical to TRBD2. Germline CDR1 reads KGHSH; CDR2 reads LQKENI. J lost 2 bases, V lost 5 bases, and 8 bases had no gene match. The CDR3 has 15 amino acids. This CDR3 is CASSSRDYSQETQYF. The CDR3 coding sequence is TGTGCCAGCTCATCGCGGGACTATAGTCAAGAGACCCAGTACTTC. The entire variable domain, with the rest obtained from reference TRBV18 and TRBJ2-5, is as follows: NAGVMQNPRHLVRRRGQEARLRCSPMKGHSHVYWYRQLPEEGLKFMVYLQKENIIDESGMPKERFSAEFPKEGPSILRIQQVVRGDSAAYFCASSSRDYSQETQYFGPGTRLLVL.

The sample holds one count of this clone. The rearrangement links TRBV27 to TRBJ2-7, with TRBD1 identical over 7 bases. V shed 3 bases and J 1 base; nucleotides not matched to a gene: 9. Germline V gene sequence: CDR1 MNHEY, CDR2 SMNVEV (reference sequence). This CDR3 has 16 amino acids. CDR3 sequence reads: CASSFRQGQPSYEQYF. The CDR3 nucleotides are TGTGCCAGCAGTTTCCGTCAGGGACAGCCATCCTACGAGCAGTACTTC.

The CDR3 DNA reads TGTGCCAGCAGTTCGGGACACCTTAATTCACCCCTCCACTTT. It is translated as CASSSGHLNSPLHF. V is TRBV27 and J is TRBJ1-6; D might be TRBD1 (6 bases). The CDR3 consists of 14 residues. V was shortened by 4 bases and J by 6 bases, with 10 bases between the two germline ends. Germline V gives CDR1 MNHEY, CDR2 SMNVEV (reference sequence).

The chain carries TRBV9 and TRBJ1-2; D possibly corresponds to TRBD1 (5 bases). The V gene lost 4 bases and the J gene lost 1 base, with 11 bases spanning the gap. The V gene's germline CDR1 is SGDLS and CDR2 YYNGEE. This CDR3 has 14 residues. CDR3 DNA: TGTGCCAGCAGCCCATTGGGGGGTAACTATGGCTACACCTTC. It codes for CASSPLGGNYGYTF.

The CDR3 DNA is TGTGCCAGCAGTGACGCGACCGGGGGGTATAATTCACCCCTCCACTTT. This translates into CASSDATGGYNSPLHF. This chain connects TRBV6-4 to TRBJ1-6; maybe TRBD1 (5 bases). Germline V CDR1 and CDR2: MRHNA, SNTAGT. The CDR3 consists of 16 residues. Trimming removed 2 bases from V and 4 bases from J, with 12 bases in between.

V usage is TRBV2 and J usage is TRBJ1-2; no firm D call. CDR1 and CDR2 (germline): SNHLY, FYNNEI. The CDR3 has 13 residues. V lost 5 bases, J lost 8 bases, and 15 bases lay in between. The CDR3 DNA reads TGTGCCAGCAGTTCGGACCGGAATCTGGGCTACACCTTC. Translation: CASSSDRNLGYTF.

The chain is built from TRBV7-2 and TRBJ2-2; D may be TRBD2 (5 bases). V lost 8 bases, J lost 5 bases, and 12 bases lay in between. Germline values: CDR1 SGHTA, CDR2 FQGNSA. This CDR3 has 13 residues. The DNA for the CDR3 is TGTGCCAGCCGCGAGGGAGCAACCGGGGAGCTGTTTTTT. Its protein is CASREGATGELFF.

The chain couples TRBV6-2 or TRBV6-3 to TRBJ2-6; TRBD1 agrees at 8 bases. From germline, CDR1 is MNHEY and CDR2 SVGEGT. V was clipped by 4 bases and J by 2 bases; unmatched bases: 1. The CDR3 totals 15 residues. The CDR3 region is CASSLDRAGANVLTF. In DNA, the CDR3 is TGTGCCAGCAGTTTGGACAGGGCTGGGGCCAACGTCCTGACTTTC.

V and J are TRBV29-1 and TRBJ1-2; D is ambiguous. Trimming left V 3 bases short and J 4 bases short, with 21 bases between. Germline V gene lookup returns CDR1 SQVTM and CDR2 ANQGSEA. The CDR3 has 16 amino acids. The CDR3 DNA reads TGCAGCGTTGAGAGGGCAGGCGGGGATAATATCTATGGCTACACCTTC. This translates into CSVERAGGDNIYGYTF.

V is TRBV5-5 and J is TRBJ1-1; the D is unclear. Germline V gene data show CDR1 as SGHKS and CDR2 as YYEKEE (reference sequence). The CDR3 covers 14 residues. Between the trimmed V and J ends, which lost 0 bases and 5 bases, there was a span of 11 bases. Here the CDR3 reads CASSLAPRLTEAFF. The CDR3 DNA reads TGTGCCAGCAGCTTGGCCCCCCGGCTTACTGAAGCTTTCTTT.

This chain's CDR3 is CASSLGPYLSGELFF. CDR3 coding DNA: TGCGCCAGCAGCCTCGGGCCGTACCTCTCCGGGGAGCTGTTTTTT. The V gene is TRBV5-1, the J gene TRBJ2-2; no clear D. Germline V gene data show CDR1 as SGHRS and CDR2 as YFSETQ. This CDR3 has 15 amino acids. With 4 bases removed from V and 6 bases from J, the gap between germline ends came to 16 bases.

The chain recombines TRBV15 with TRBJ1-2; perhaps TRBD1 as D (5 bases). Deletions cut 1 base from V and 5 bases from J, with 17 bases between. The CDR3 has 16 residues. CDR1 LNHNV and CDR2 YYDKDF come from the germline V gene (reference sequence). The CDR3 reads CATSRGGIGTAYGYTF. As DNA, the CDR3 is TGTGCCACCAGCAGAGGGGGGATCGGGACGGCATATGGCTACACCTTC.

This clone appeared a single time. The chain has TRBV28 and TRBJ2-7; the match to TRBD1 covers 11 bases. The germline gives CDR1 MDHEN, CDR2 SYDVKM. The trim removed 5 bases at V and 3 bases at J, leaving 3 bases unmatched. The CDR3 runs to 14 residues. CDR3 nucleotides: TGTGCCAGCAGTCCCGGGACAGGGGGCTACGAGCAGTACTTC. Translating gives CASSPGTGGYEQYF.

The rearrangement joins TRBV6-5 to TRBJ1-1; D unclear. Trimming pared 6 bases from V and 5 bases from J, leaving 13 bases between. This CDR3 has 13 amino acids. The germline V gene has CDR1 MNHEY and CDR2 SVGAGI. The CDR3 nucleotides are TGTGCCAGCAGATCTTCTTATGGGACTGAAGCTTTCTTT. It is translated as CASRSSYGTEAFF.

The chain uses TRBV4-2 and TRBJ2-3; D perhaps matches TRBD2 (6 bases). Trimming cost V 1 base and J 3 bases, with 14 bases left between them. CDR3 size: 16 residues. The germline V gene encodes CDR1 LGHNA and CDR2 YNFKEQ. CDR3 sequence: CASSQVGGVGTDTQYF. CDR3 nucleotide sequence: TGTGCCAGCAGCCAAGTAGGCGGGGTAGGAACAGATACGCAGTATTTT.

This chain uses TRBV6-5 with TRBJ1-2, with a possible D match to TRBD1 (5 bases). Trimming stripped 5 bases from V and 4 bases from J, with 11 bases between. Looked up from germline, CDR1 is MNHEY and CDR2 is SVGAGI. The CDR3 length is 13 residues. CDR3 nucleotide sequence: TGTGCCAGCAGTCTAGACAGATTCTATGGCTACACCTTC. It codes for CASSLDRFYGYTF.